What follows describes a single TCR beta chain. The junction differs from germline at one of its ends, possibly a read error. Co-extraction of RNA and DNA was performed on 20-30 mg of unsorted bulk tissue. Patients were treatment-naive with chronic HBV infection. Total RNA amounting to 500 ng was the source from which TCR beta cDNA was made with a constant-region primer. ARM-PCR was slightly modified, and three nested multiplex PCR rounds with it gave rise to the TCR beta libraries. TCRdb re-called the multiplex PCR reads with MiXCR, one entry per CDR3 protein. In the table there are 50,000 to 60,000 distinct CDR3 sequences, around 77% of which are singletons. This specimen comes from a study of tumor-infiltrating lymphocytes in primary liver carcinoma. Study context: The study reported T1-T3 N0M0 tumors spanning 4.2 to 10 cm.

This TCR was sampled from a man aged 35 to 55 with primary liver carcinoma and hepatitis B virus infection. Sequenced material: liver tumor tissue from sampling region 5. The subset: tumor region T5, tumor centre.

The DNA for the CDR3 is TGTGTCAGCACCCTAGGACAGGAGAACACTAAAGCTTTCTTT. It codes for CVSTLGQENTKAFF. The V call is TRBV12-3 or TRBV12-4, the J call TRBJ1-1, with TRBD1 identical over 7 bases. The CDR3 runs 14 residues.